The 17 T cell receptor beta chains given below trace back to one sample, sequenced in a study of monozygotic twins with inflammatory bowel disease. TCRdb re-analyzed the 5' RACE reads; it lists each CDR3 protein once, without DNA. The sample's table shows approximately 400,000 distinct CDR3 sequences. Material: blood. These receptors were obtained from a human donor with ulcerative colitis or Crohn's disease, or a healthy co-twin of an affected twin (not recorded which).

This rearrangement joins TRBV10-1 to TRBJ2-7. This CDR3 spans 12 amino acids. The V gene's germline CDR1 is WNHNN and CDR2 SYGVQD (reference sequence). CDR3 loop: CASSEVGLRPYF.

The chain is built from TRBV6-2 or TRBV6-3 and TRBJ2-1; TCRdb names TRBD2, which stays unverified in the absence of DNA. The CDR3 loop spans 16 amino acids. CDR1 and CDR2 from the germline V gene are MNHEY and SVGEGT. CDR3 amino acids: CASSLPLAGSPREQFF.

V gene TRBV20-1 combines with J gene TRBJ1-2; absent DNA, TCRdb's TRBD1 call cannot be checked. The germline V gene has CDR1 DFQATT and CDR2 SNEGSKA (reference sequence). CDR3 length: 12 amino acids. CDR3 region: CSARQGGDGYTF.

The V and J genes are TRBV6-5 and TRBJ1-5. The germline V gene has CDR1 MNHEY and CDR2 SVGAGI. This CDR3 contains 17 residues. CDR3 region: CASSYSPRARSNQPQHF.

The chain uses TRBV7-9 and TRBJ1-2; TCRdb's D call, TRBD1, is unchecked because there is no DNA. The CDR3 is made up of 17 amino acids. The germline V gene encodes CDR1 SEHNR and CDR2 FQNEAQ (reference sequence). CDR3 protein: CASSSLGIGARSLGYTF. The complete variable domain, with remaining parts taken from reference TRBV7-9 and TRBJ1-2, reads DTGVSQNPRHKITKRGQNVTFRCDPISEHNRLYWYRQTLGQGPEFLTYFQNEAQLEKSRLLSDRFSAERPKGSFSTLEIQRTEQGDSAMYLCASSSLGIGARSLGYTFGSGTRLTVV.

The V gene is TRBV27, the J gene TRBJ2-7. CDR3 length: 16 residues. The V gene's germline CDR1 is MNHEY and CDR2 SMNVEV (reference sequence). CDR3 sequence reads: CASSPSTGEVGYEQYF.

The CDR3 protein is CASSLALGTVDQPQHF. V gene TRBV7-9 combines with J gene TRBJ1-5; TCRdb indicates TRBD1, and absent DNA this call remains unverified. The germline V gene has CDR1 SEHNR and CDR2 FQNEAQ (reference sequence). This CDR3 comprises 16 residues.

The chain carries TRBV29-1 and TRBJ1-5; TCRdb names TRBD1, which stays unverified in the absence of DNA. Looked up from germline, CDR1 is SQVTM and CDR2 is ANQGSEA. This CDR3 has 12 residues. The CDR3 reads CSVGGSNQPQHF. The full variable domain, in which reference TRBV29-1 and TRBJ1-5 provide the parts outside the CDR3, is SAVISQKPSRDICQRGTSLTIQCQVDSQVTMMFWYRQQPGQSLTLIATANQGSEATYESGFVIDKFPISRPNLTFSTLTVSNMSPEDSSIYLCSVGGSNQPQHFGDGTRLSIL.

V is TRBV19 and J is TRBJ2-1; TCRdb's assignment of TRBD2 cannot be checked, as there is no DNA. The CDR3 loop spans 15 amino acids. Germline values: CDR1 LNHDA, CDR2 SQIVND (reference sequence). The CDR3 sequence is CASSIGTSFGSEQFF.

This chain links TRBV6-1 with TRBJ2-5; the D gene TCRdb calls, TRBD1, cannot be checked with no DNA. Germline CDR1 reads MNHNS; CDR2 reads SASEGT. The length of the CDR3 is 14 residues. CDR3: CASSEPGGSETQYF.

This sequence joins TRBV6-1 and TRBJ2-1; no DNA is available, so the TRBD2 call from TCRdb remains unchecked. Germline CDR1 is MNHNS and CDR2 is SASEGT. The CDR3 runs 17 residues. The CDR3 sequence is CASSPNTGTSGSNEQFF.

The chain carries TRBV7-2 and TRBJ2-1; TCRdb's D call, TRBD1, is unchecked because there is no DNA. The germline CDR1 and CDR2 sequences are SGHTA and FQGNSA. This CDR3 is 14 amino acids long. CDR3 in amino acids: CASSSPTGGNEQFF.

The chain combines TRBV2 with TRBJ2-3; TCRdb's D call, TRBD1, is unchecked because there is no DNA. Looked up from germline, CDR1 is SNHLY and CDR2 is FYNNEI. There are 15 residues in the CDR3. CDR3 protein: CASSEGLMGGDTQYF. Variable domain in full (rest from reference TRBV2 and TRBJ2-3): EPEVTQTPSHQVTQMGQEVILRCVPISNHLYFYWYRQILGQKVEFLVSFYNNEISEKSEIFDDQFSVERPDGSNFTLKIRSTKLEDSAMYFCASSEGLMGGDTQYFGPGTRLTVL.

J is TRBJ2-1 and V is TRBV11-3; the D call of TRBD2 rests on TCRdb alone, since no DNA is present to check it. Per germline, CDR1 SGHNT and CDR2 YENEEA. The CDR3 has 17 amino acids. The CDR3 spells CASSLGYRLAEINEQFF.

V is TRBV5-1 and J is TRBJ1-1; TCRdb outputs TRBD1, but without DNA this stays unchecked. The CDR3 totals 19 residues. Germline CDR1 SGHRS, CDR2 YFSETQ. CDR3 sequence: CASSLGTTGTGRVQTEAFF.

The V and J genes are TRBV5-1 and TRBJ2-3. This CDR3 is 14 amino acids long. Germline V CDR1 and CDR2: SGHRS, YFSETQ. CDR3 in amino acids: CASSLKQSTDTQYF.

The chain joins TRBV20-1 to TRBJ1-5; TCRdb returns TRBD1, unconfirmable since there is no DNA. The CDR3 runs 14 residues. The germline gives CDR1 DFQATT, CDR2 SNEGSKA (reference sequence). The CDR3 spells CSASREPWRQPQHF.